The 25 T cell receptor beta chains given below trace back to one sample, sequenced in a study of T cell clusters in autoimmune cytopenias. Multiplex touch-down PCR amplified TRB using TRB-A and TRB-B pools in one tube. TCRdb reprocessed the multiplex PCR reads and reports one entry per CDR3 protein, with no DNA. The clone table shows 9,500 to 12,000 distinct CDR3 sequences, with the ten largest holding roughly 33%. TRB was amplified from 250 ng of peripheral blood genomic DNA per sample. Separately, the same data were catalogued under a study of T cell repertoires in aging, cancer and after chemotherapy.

The sequencing input was peripheral blood. These TCRs come from a human donor in good health.

This chain's CDR3 is CASTPGDRVGSPQYF. The chain carries TRBV2 and TRBJ2-7; TCRdb names TRBD1, which stays unverified in the absence of DNA. Per germline, CDR1 SNHLY and CDR2 FYNNEI. The CDR3 is 15 amino acids.

The chain recombines TRBV7-6 with TRBJ2-5. The CDR3 is 17 residues long. The V gene's germline CDR1 is SGHVS and CDR2 FNYEAQ. CDR3 protein: CASSLEGSVGFQETQYF.

This chain links TRBV30 with TRBJ2-1. Germline assignment: CDR1 GTSNPN and CDR2 SVGIG (reference sequence). CDR3 size: 14 residues. The CDR3 spells CAWSEGRGYDEQFF.

V usage is TRBV29-1 and J usage is TRBJ2-7; there is no DNA to check the TCRdb D call of TRBD2. The CDR3 covers 13 residues. In germline, CDR1 is SQVTM, CDR2 ANQGSEA. This CDR3 is CSVELGSNVEQYF.

The gene calls are TRBV27 and TRBJ1-2; TCRdb selects TRBD1, and the lack of DNA leaves this call unchecked. The CDR3 runs 15 residues. From germline, CDR1 is MNHEY and CDR2 SMNVEV (reference sequence). Here the CDR3 reads CASSFGKGGNYGYTF.

The chain uses TRBV5-1 and TRBJ2-7; the D gene TCRdb calls, TRBD2, cannot be checked with no DNA. Per the germline V gene, CDR1 is SGHRS and CDR2 is YFSETQ. The CDR3 extends over 17 amino acids. CDR3: CASSEMVGPGTNYEQYF.

V and J are TRBV24-1 and TRBJ2-3. Germline V gene lookup returns CDR1 KGHDR and CDR2 SFDVKD. The CDR3 loop spans 14 amino acids. The CDR3 spells CATSDERSTDTQYF.

Its frequency marks this clonotype as medium-sized (0.01 to 0.1%). The J gene is TRBJ2-6, the V gene TRBV6-6. Germline V lookup: CDR1 MNHNY, CDR2 SVGAGI (reference sequence). The CDR3 runs 11 residues. The CDR3 is CASSSQNVLTF.

This clonotype is medium-sized by frequency. CDR3 loop: CASSSRTLHEETQYF. The V gene is TRBV5-5, the J gene TRBJ2-5; TCRdb returns TRBD2, unconfirmable since there is no DNA. The CDR3 contains 15 residues. Germline CDR1 is SGHKS and CDR2 is YYEKEE (reference sequence).

This clonotype registers large by frequency. This sequence joins TRBV29-1 and TRBJ1-2; the D call from TCRdb, TRBD1, cannot be confirmed without DNA. Germline values: CDR1 SQVTM, CDR2 ANQGSEA. The CDR3 is 13 residues long. The CDR3 spells CSVDEQGDYGYTF.

The J gene is TRBJ2-7, the V gene TRBV5-4; there is no DNA to check the TCRdb D call of TRBD2. Germline lookup yields CDR1 SGHNT and CDR2 YYREEE (reference sequence). This CDR3 contains 15 residues. The CDR3 sequence: CASSSNPGTRYEQYF. Complete variable domain (other parts from reference TRBV5-4 and TRBJ2-7): ETGVTQSPTHLIKTRGQQVTLRCSSQSGHNTVSWYQQALGQGPQFIFQYYREEENGRGNFPPRFSGLQFPNYSSELNVNALELDDSALYLCASSSNPGTRYEQYFGPGTRLTVT.

The chain carries TRBV6-4 and TRBJ2-3; TCRdb lists TRBD2, though no DNA is available to test this call. The germline V gene has CDR1 MRHNA and CDR2 SNTAGT. The CDR3 runs 14 residues. The CDR3 protein is CASSQREGRGTQYF.

The gene calls are TRBV6-1 and TRBJ2-5. The V gene's germline CDR1 is MNHNS and CDR2 SASEGT. The CDR3 covers 15 residues. CDR3 sequence reads: CASSAQNLGGETQYF.

The CDR3: CAWSTLGGTYGYTF. The chain uses TRBV30 and TRBJ1-2; no DNA is available, so the TRBD1 call from TCRdb remains unchecked. The CDR3 runs 14 residues. Germline values: CDR1 GTSNPN, CDR2 SVGIG (reference sequence).

The J gene is TRBJ2-5, the V gene TRBV6-5; TCRdb returns TRBD1, unconfirmable since there is no DNA. This CDR3 comprises 13 residues. Germline CDR1 MNHEY, CDR2 SVGAGI. This CDR3 is CASRGGGEETQYF.

The rearrangement uses TRBV12-3 or TRBV12-4 and TRBJ1-2. The length of the CDR3 is 13 residues. The CDR3 spells CASSLQLTAGYTF.

J is TRBJ1-1 and V is TRBV12-3 or TRBV12-4; as DNA is missing, the TRBD1 call by TCRdb cannot be tested. The CDR3 sequence is 16 residues long. The CDR3 sequence: CASSRPTGRGNTEAFF.

This sequence joins TRBV12-3 or TRBV12-4 and TRBJ1-2; as DNA is missing, the TRBD1 call by TCRdb cannot be tested. This CDR3 spans 13 amino acids. The CDR3 is CASSSGTDYGYTF.

The gene calls are TRBV6-5 and TRBJ1-2; TCRdb proposes TRBD1, but this gene call is untestable without DNA. The CDR3 contains 15 residues. Germline CDR1 and CDR2: MNHEY and SVGAGI. This chain's CDR3 is CASSSPGQGAHGYTF.

The chain carries TRBV12-3 or TRBV12-4 and TRBJ2-1; the TCRdb call, TRBD2, lacks DNA for checking. This CDR3 region has 18 residues. The CDR3 region is CASSLTRGLAGAYNEQFF.

The chain links TRBV6-2 or TRBV6-3 to TRBJ2-6. Germline V gene data show CDR1 as MNHEY and CDR2 as SVGEGT. CDR3 length equals 14 residues. The CDR3 region is CAIFGGSGANVLTF.

The chain uses TRBV7-6 and TRBJ2-6; TCRdb reports TRBD1, a call that lacks DNA to check it against. The germline V gene encodes CDR1 SGHVS and CDR2 FNYEAQ. The CDR3 sequence is 15 residues long. CDR3 sequence: CASSDPGTGANVLTF. Based on the CDR3 plus reference TRBV7-6 and TRBJ2-6, the full variable domain is GAGVSQSPRYKVTKRGQDVALRCDPISGHVSLYWYRQALGQGPEFLTYFNYEAQQDKSGLPNDRFSAERPEGSISTLTIQRTEQRDSAMYRCASSDPGTGANVLTFGAGSRLTVL.

The chain joins TRBV5-1 to TRBJ2-1; TCRdb reports TRBD2, a call that lacks DNA to check it against. Germline loops: CDR1 SGHRS, CDR2 YFSETQ. CDR3 length equals 15 residues. The chain's CDR3 is CASSPPIDSYNEQFF.

The V call is TRBV6-6, the J call TRBJ1-6. The germline V gene has CDR1 MNHNY and CDR2 SVGAGI (reference sequence). CDR3 length: 12 amino acids. The CDR3 protein is CASSGRTSPLHF.

This chain links TRBV5-6 with TRBJ2-1; TCRdb outputs TRBD2, but without DNA this stays unchecked. The CDR3 totals 15 residues. CDR1 and CDR2 from the germline V gene are SGHDT and YYEEEE. The CDR3 region is CASSPGLAGGDEQFF.